This entry lists 30 T cell receptor beta chains sequenced from one sample in a study of T-cell memory formation after mild COVID-19. TCRdb ran MiXCR on the 5' RACE reads and lists one entry per CDR3 protein. The sample has roughly 580,000 distinct CDR3 sequences, more than 15% seen once; the top ten hold more than 10%. The source material was PBMCs or a T cell subset sorted from them (not recorded which). These receptors came from an adult woman who had mild COVID-19 (a few samples of this study predate the infection). Cell type and time point are not known.

This clonotype was seen a handful of times. The V gene is TRBV4-2, the J gene TRBJ2-1; 10 nucleotides line up with TRBD2. The germline CDR1 and CDR2 sequences are LGHNA and YNFKEQ. The V gene end was trimmed by 0 bases and the J gene end by 1 base; junction bases not matched to a gene: 9. The CDR3 is 19 amino acids. CDR3 in amino acids: CASSQDLAGGFSSYNEQFF. CDR3 in DNA: TGTGCCAGCAGCCAAGATTTAGCGGGAGGTTTCTCGTCCTACAATGAGCAGTTCTTC.

This clonotype was observed a few times. This rearrangement joins TRBV4-1 to TRBJ2-7; 11 positions match TRBD1. The CDR3 length is 16 residues. The V gene end was trimmed by 4 bases and the J gene end by 4 bases; junction bases not matched to a gene: 9. The V gene's germline CDR1 is MGHRA and CDR2 YSYEKL. The CDR3: CASSPSPGQGAYEQYF. CDR3 DNA sequence: TGCGCCAGCAGCCCATCACCTGGACAGGGGGCGTACGAGCAGTACTTC.

This clonotype was found a few times. The chain combines TRBV7-2 with TRBJ1-2; D unclear. The CDR3 contains 12 residues. From germline, CDR1 is SGHTA and CDR2 FQGNSA. V was clipped by 6 bases and J by 0 bases, with 5 bases between them. The CDR3 nucleotides are TGTGCCAGCAGACAGTCTAACTATGGCTACACCTTC. Translation gives CASRQSNYGYTF.

This clonotype was counted a few times. The J gene is TRBJ2-3, the V gene TRBV7-9; the match to TRBD1 covers 7 bases. Trimming at V came to 4 bases and at J to 1 base, leaving 5 bases not matched to a gene. CDR3 length: 15 residues. CDR1 and CDR2 from the germline V gene are SEHNR and FQNEAQ (reference sequence). The CDR3 loop is CASSYAGTGTDTQYF. In DNA, the CDR3 is TGTGCCAGCAGCTACGCTGGGACAGGCACAGATACGCAGTATTTT.

The rearrangement uses TRBV5-1 and TRBJ2-7; D remains ambiguous. V lost 1 base to trimming and J lost 3 bases, with 8 bases between them. Germline values: CDR1 SGHRS, CDR2 YFSETQ. The CDR3 contains 13 residues. This chain's CDR3 is CASSLQVFYEQYF. The CDR3 DNA reads as TGCGCCAGCAGCTTGCAAGTATTCTACGAGCAGTACTTC.

This clonotype came up many times. The V call is TRBV25-1, the J call TRBJ1-5; 11 bases map to TRBD1. The germline V gene has CDR1 MGHDK and CDR2 SYGVNS. The CDR3 covers 15 residues. After removal of 3 bases from V and 4 bases from J, the junction contained 2 bases not matched to a gene. CDR3 coding DNA: TGTGCCAGCAGTGAGGGGGACAGGGGGAATCAGCCCCAGCATTTT. Translating it yields CASSEGDRGNQPQHF.

This clonotype was observed a few times. The chain uses TRBV2 and TRBJ2-2; D not certain. V lost 7 bases and J lost 4, with 10 bases in between. The CDR3 has 13 amino acids. Germline CDR1 reads SNHLY; CDR2 reads FYNNEI. The DNA for the CDR3 is TGTGCCAGCATGGGTCGCGGCACCGGGGAGCTGTTTTTT. This gives the protein CASMGRGTGELFF.

The chain is built from TRBV6-1 and TRBJ1-1; 8 bases map to TRBD1. This CDR3 region has 14 residues. The germline V gene encodes CDR1 MNHNS and CDR2 SASEGT. J gave up 7 bases and V 6 bases, and 10 bases lay outside the gene matches. The DNA of the CDR3 is TGTGCCAGCAGGAGACAGGGGAAGGTTAATGAAGCTTTCTTT. Protein sequence: CASRRQGKVNEAFF.

There are a few counts of this clonotype. The chain is built from TRBV4-1 and TRBJ2-7; either TRBD1 or TRBD2 may fit D (5 bases each). Trimming removed 4 bases from V and 4 bases from J, with 17 bases in between. The CDR3 totals 15 residues. Germline V lookup: CDR1 MGHRA, CDR2 YSYEKL. Written as DNA, the CDR3 is TGCGCCAGCAGCCGGGCCCGGGACGGCCTATACGAGCAGTACTTC. Amino acid sequence: CASSRARDGLYEQYF.

This clonotype was counted between two and nine times. This sequence joins TRBV19 and TRBJ1-2, with 12 bases aligning to TRBD1. CDR1 is LNHDA and CDR2 is SQIVND in the germline V gene (reference sequence). The length of the CDR3 is 16 residues. Trimming cost V 1 base and J 12 bases; bases outside gene matches: 12. The chain's CDR3 is CASSIGVGGQGATNTF. The CDR3 DNA follows: TGTGCCAGTAGTATAGGTGTCGGGGGACAGGGGGCTACAAACACCTTC.

The chain is built from TRBV3-1 and TRBJ2-1; D is ambiguous. The CDR3 covers 13 residues. The V gene lost 3 bases and the J gene lost 5 bases, with 8 bases spanning the gap. Germline V CDR1 and CDR2: LGHDT, YNNKEL (reference sequence). CDR3: CASSQRSNNEQFF. The CDR3 region has the DNA TGTGCCAGCAGCCAGAGATCTAACAATGAGCAGTTCTTC.

This clonotype was found a few times. The J gene is TRBJ2-7, the V gene TRBV30; a possible D gene is TRBD1 (5 bases). Germline CDR1 GTSNPN, CDR2 SVGIG (reference sequence). There are 11 residues in the CDR3. Between the trimmed V and J ends, which lost 4 bases and 7 bases, there was a span of 11 bases. The CDR3 DNA follows: TGTGCCTGGAAGGGGTCTTTAGAGCAGTACTTC. Amino acids: CAWKGSLEQYF.

J is TRBJ1-1 and V is TRBV19, with a weak D call TRBD1 (5 bases). CDR1 and CDR2 (germline): LNHDA, SQIVND (reference sequence). The germline V and J ends were trimmed by 5 bases and 10 bases, with 14 bases remaining between them. The CDR3 extends over 12 amino acids. The CDR3 loop reads CASSSRQWGAFF. CDR3 coding DNA: TGTGCCAGTAGTTCGCGACAGTGGGGAGCTTTCTTT.

This clonotype was counted a few times. The chain recombines TRBV3-1 with TRBJ2-3, with D unclear. Trimming left V 1 base short and J 0 bases short, with 17 bases between. Germline values: CDR1 LGHDT, CDR2 YNNKEL (reference sequence). The CDR3 is 18 residues long. The CDR3 loop is CASSQGPSSSVSTDTQYF. The CDR3 DNA sequence: TGTGCCAGCAGCCAAGGACCTTCATCTAGTGTTAGCACAGATACGCAGTATTTT.

The chain is built from TRBV6-5 and TRBJ2-7; possibly TRBD2 for D (5 bases). The V gene's germline CDR1 is MNHEY and CDR2 SVGAGI. Trimming stripped 5 bases from V and 4 bases from J, with 12 bases between. The CDR3 runs to 13 residues. The CDR3 loop reads CASSQSAVYEQYF. CDR3 coding DNA: TGTGCCAGCAGTCAATCAGCGGTTTACGAGCAGTACTTC.

This clonotype has ten or more counts. The V and J genes are TRBV11-2 and TRBJ1-5, with 10 bases identical to TRBD1. Germline V gives CDR1 SGHAT, CDR2 FQNNGV. With V trimmed by 1 base and J by 6 bases, 9 bases remained unmatched. This CDR3 region has 17 residues. Here the CDR3 reads CASSLGEAGQGFQPQHF. The CDR3 DNA sequence: TGTGCCAGCAGCTTAGGCGAGGCGGGACAGGGGTTTCAGCCCCAGCATTTT.

The chain uses TRBV12-3 or TRBV12-4 and TRBJ2-1; 9 bases agree with TRBD1. The V gene end was trimmed by 2 bases and the J gene end by 8 bases; junction bases not matched to a gene: 4. This CDR3 contains 14 residues. The CDR3 DNA reads TGTGCCAGCAGTTTAAGGGGACAGGGATATGAGCAGTTCTTC. Its protein is CASSLRGQGYEQFF.

The chain recombines TRBV13 with TRBJ2-7; 8 positions match TRBD2. Looked up from germline, CDR1 is PRHDT and CDR2 is FYEKMQ (reference sequence). The V gene end was trimmed by 3 bases and the J gene end by 4 bases; junction bases not matched to a gene: 11. The CDR3 is 16 residues long. In DNA form, the CDR3 reads TGTGCCAGCAGCTTGACCGTAGCGGGGTCCCCATACGAGCAGTACTTC. Translating gives CASSLTVAGSPYEQYF.

This clonotype was counted a few times. The chain uses TRBV4-3 and TRBJ2-7; TRBD2 agrees at 14 bases. V shed 4 bases and J 6 bases; nucleotides not matched to a gene: 20. Germline CDR1 and CDR2: LGHNA and YSLEER. The CDR3 totals 20 residues. CDR3: CASSRRLGPSTSGRASEQYF. CDR3 sequence (DNA): TGCGCCAGCAGCCGTCGACTAGGTCCCTCGACTAGCGGGAGGGCCTCCGAGCAGTACTTC.

This clonotype was observed a handful of times. The V call is TRBV9, the J call TRBJ2-7; 10 bases line up with TRBD1. V lost 0 bases to trimming and J lost 6 bases; unmatched junction nucleotides: 6. The CDR3 extends over 15 amino acids. In germline, CDR1 is SGDLS, CDR2 YYNGEE. The CDR3 DNA follows: TGTGCCAGCAGCGTAGTCGCCGGGACAGGGGTCGAGCAGTACTTC. Translation: CASSVVAGTGVEQYF. Full variable domain (rest looked up from reference TRBV9 and TRBJ2-7): DSGVTQTPKHLITATGQRVTLRCSPRSGDLSVYWYQQSLDQGLQFLIQYYNGEERAKGNILERFSAQQFPDLHSELNLSSLELGDSALYFCASSVVAGTGVEQYFGPGTRLTVT.

The genes are TRBV12-3 or TRBV12-4 and TRBJ1-6; perhaps TRBD1 as D (5 bases). Trimming removed 5 bases at V and 8 bases at J, with 10 bases between. The length of the CDR3 is 13 residues. The DNA for the CDR3 is TGTGCCAGCAGTCCGTCGGGGGATTCACCCCTCCACTTT. The encoded protein is CASSPSGDSPLHF.

In this sample, this clonotype turned up a few times. The chain uses TRBV18 and TRBJ2-1; tentatively, D is TRBD1 (6 bases). CDR1 and CDR2 (germline): KGHSH, LQKENI. Trimming pared 6 bases from V and 7 bases from J, leaving 19 bases between. CDR3 size: 15 residues. CDR3: CASSPGGLIENEQFF. The CDR3 DNA reads as TGTGCCAGCTCTCCTGGGGGCCTCATAGAGAATGAGCAGTTCTTC.

This clonotype appeared a few times. The chain links TRBV25-1 to TRBJ2-2; 9 nucleotides align to TRBD1. The CDR3 length is 18 residues. The V gene end was trimmed by 4 bases and the J gene end by 2 bases; junction bases not matched to a gene: 11. The germline CDR1 and CDR2 sequences are MGHDK and SYGVNS. CDR3: CASSGYRDREGNTGELFF. The CDR3 coding sequence is TGTGCCAGCAGTGGCTACCGGGACAGGGAAGGCAACACCGGGGAGCTGTTTTTT.

This clonotype was seen only a few times. The chain combines TRBV7-2 with TRBJ2-2; D unresolved. Trimming took 5 bases from V and 6 from J, leaving 19 bases between them. This CDR3 is 16 amino acids long. Per germline, CDR1 SGHTA and CDR2 FQGNSA. CDR3: CASSQQGSGLPGELFF. The CDR3 DNA reads as TGTGCCAGCAGCCAACAAGGTTCTGGGTTACCCGGGGAGCTGTTTTTT.

This clonotype appeared a few times. The chain recombines TRBV9 with TRBJ2-1; D might be TRBD2 (6 bases). This CDR3 is 15 amino acids long. Between the trimmed V and J ends, which lost 0 bases and 6 bases, there was a span of 13 bases. Germline values: CDR1 SGDLS, CDR2 YYNGEE. DNA for the CDR3: TGTGCCAGCAGCGTAGGAAGCGGGTCAGGCAATGAGCAGTTCTTC. Translation: CASSVGSGSGNEQFF.

This clonotype was observed a few times. This sequence joins TRBV27 and TRBJ1-5; possible D gene TRBD1, 6 bases. Germline CDR1 and CDR2: MNHEY and SMNVEV (reference sequence). V was cut by 2 bases and J by 4 bases, with 15 bases left in between. This CDR3 has 16 amino acids. CDR3 sequence (DNA): TGTGCCAGCAGTTTAACGTCCGGGGGCTGGAATCAGCCCCAGCATTTT. As protein: CASSLTSGGWNQPQHF.

J is TRBJ2-1 and V is TRBV27; possible D gene TRBD2, 6 bases. Germline V gene lookup returns CDR1 MNHEY and CDR2 SMNVEV (reference sequence). This CDR3 region has 16 residues. The V and J ends lost 5 bases and 4 bases respectively, with 18 bases between them. The DNA of the CDR3 is TGTGCCAGCAGTCCCATAAGTGCGGAGGGGTACAATGAGCAGTTCTTC. Translating gives CASSPISAEGYNEQFF.

V is TRBV5-5 and J is TRBJ2-5; 10 positions match TRBD2. Germline values: CDR1 SGHKS, CDR2 YYEKEE (reference sequence). The CDR3 extends over 15 amino acids. V shed 4 bases, J shed 4 bases, and the junction held 7 bases outside the gene matches. As DNA, the CDR3 is TGTGCCAGCAGCACGGGACTAGCGTTTTCAGAGACCCAGTACTTC. Its protein is CASSTGLAFSETQYF.

This clonotype was observed a handful of times. The rearrangement links TRBV5-1 to TRBJ2-3, with TRBD1 identical over 8 bases. The germline gives CDR1 SGHRS, CDR2 YFSETQ. V lost 4 bases and J lost 6; bases outside the gene matches: 4. CDR3 length: 13 residues. In DNA form, the CDR3 reads TGCGCCAGCAGCGGGAGGACAGGGGATACGCAGTATTTT. As protein: CASSGRTGDTQYF. Full variable domain (remainder filled in from reference TRBV5-1 and TRBJ2-3): KAGVTQTPRYLIKTRGQQVTLSCSPISGHRSVSWYQQTPGQGLQFLFEYFSETQRNKGNFPGRFSGRQFSNSRSEMNVSTLELGDSALYLCASSGRTGDTQYFGPGTRLTVL.

This clonotype was recorded a few times. The chain uses TRBV4-2 and TRBJ2-3, with TRBD2 identical over 13 bases. The V segment lost 1 base and the J segment 3 bases; nucleotides outside the gene matches: 10. Germline assignment: CDR1 LGHNA and CDR2 YNFKEQ. The length of the CDR3 is 19 residues. CDR3 sequence reads: CASSQARGTSGMRTDTQYF. Here the CDR3 DNA reads TGTGCCAGCAGCCAAGCGAGAGGGACTAGCGGGATGAGGACAGATACGCAGTATTTT.